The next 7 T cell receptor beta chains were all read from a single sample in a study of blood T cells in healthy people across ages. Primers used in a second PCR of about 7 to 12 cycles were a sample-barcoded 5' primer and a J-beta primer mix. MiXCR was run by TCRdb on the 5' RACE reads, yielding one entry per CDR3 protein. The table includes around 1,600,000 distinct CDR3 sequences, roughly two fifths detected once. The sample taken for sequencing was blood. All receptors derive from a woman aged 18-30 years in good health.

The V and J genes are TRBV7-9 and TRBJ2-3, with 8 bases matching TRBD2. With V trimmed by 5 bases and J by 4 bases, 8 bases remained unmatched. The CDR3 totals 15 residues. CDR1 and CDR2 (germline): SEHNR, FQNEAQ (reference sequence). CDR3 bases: TGTGCCAGCAGCACACCTAGCGGGTATGCAGATACGCAGTATTTT. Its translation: CASSTPSGYADTQYF.

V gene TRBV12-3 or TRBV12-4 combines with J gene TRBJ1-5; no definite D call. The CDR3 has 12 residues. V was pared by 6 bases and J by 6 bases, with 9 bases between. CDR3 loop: CASRPGGQPQHF. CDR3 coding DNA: TGTGCCAGCAGGCCTGGAGGTCAGCCCCAGCATTTT.

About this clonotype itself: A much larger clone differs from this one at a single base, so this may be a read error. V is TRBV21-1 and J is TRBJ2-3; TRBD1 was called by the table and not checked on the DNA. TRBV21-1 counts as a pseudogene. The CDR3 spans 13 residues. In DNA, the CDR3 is TGTTCCAGCAGCGACAGGAACACAGATACGCAGTATTTT. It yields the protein CSSSDRNTDTQYF.

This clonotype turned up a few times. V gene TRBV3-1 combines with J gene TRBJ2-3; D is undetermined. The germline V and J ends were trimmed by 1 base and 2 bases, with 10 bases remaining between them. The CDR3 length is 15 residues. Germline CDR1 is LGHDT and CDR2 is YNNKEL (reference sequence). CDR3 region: CASSQASGFTDTQYF. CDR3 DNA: TGTGCCAGCAGCCAAGCTTCCGGTTTCACAGATACGCAGTATTTT.

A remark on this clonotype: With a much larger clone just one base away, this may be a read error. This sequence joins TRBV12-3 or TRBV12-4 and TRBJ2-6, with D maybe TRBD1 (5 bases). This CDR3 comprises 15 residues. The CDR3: CASSQTASGANALTF. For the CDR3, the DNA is TGTGCCAGCAGCCAGACAGCCTCTGGGGCCAACGCCCTGACTTTC.

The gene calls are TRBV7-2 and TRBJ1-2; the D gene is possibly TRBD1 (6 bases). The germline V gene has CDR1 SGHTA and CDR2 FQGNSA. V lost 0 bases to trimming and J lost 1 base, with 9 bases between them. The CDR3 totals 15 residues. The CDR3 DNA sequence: TGTGCCAGCAGCTTAGCGCGAGGGGGTAACTATGGCTACACCTTC. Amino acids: CASSLARGGNYGYTF.

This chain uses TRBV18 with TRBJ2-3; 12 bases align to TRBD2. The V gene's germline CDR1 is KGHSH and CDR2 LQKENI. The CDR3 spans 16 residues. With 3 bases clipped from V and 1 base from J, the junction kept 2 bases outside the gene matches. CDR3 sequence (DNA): TGTGCCAGCTCACCGACTAGCGGGAGACGCACAGATACGCAGTATTTT. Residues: CASSPTSGRRTDTQYF.